This TCR beta chain appears in the sequencing data of a study of post-analysis software for immune sequencing data (dated by TCRdb to between 2014 and 2017). In terms of the full investigation: Relapsing-remitting, secondary progressive and progressive-relapsing multiple sclerosis were recorded as disease courses, and subtype annotation was lacking for some patients. The multiple sclerosis patient repertoires were compared with 10 to 12 previously published healthy control repertoires from donors aged about 6 to 28 years. A subset of samples was prepared in parallel using single-end sample barcoding, then pooled and co-amplified after Illumina adapter ligation.

TCR beta repertoires were profiled from peripheral blood of about a dozen young patients with multiple sclerosis to demonstrate the VDJtools post-analysis software. Multiple sclerosis patients were children and adolescents aged about 6 to 15 years. What the work shows at the level of the full study, not this receptor alone: The multiple sclerosis patient group was slightly younger than the control group. Direct clustering with F measure showed strong co-clustering of samples prepared in the same batch, prompting a batch-effect correction. Normalized Chao1 diversity was significantly lower in multiple sclerosis patients than controls, suggesting substantial peripheral T-cell clonal expansion.

As to this clonotype: Its antigen target is currently unknown. Nothing much larger sits one base from this clone, and base qualities are not available.

Libraries came from PCR. Instrument on record: Illumina HiSeq 2500. To reduce PCR and sequencing biases, unique molecular identifiers were built into the TCR beta cDNA libraries. Roughly 0.5 million cDNA molecules were obtained per 1 to 10 million input T cells, so each molecule approximated one T cell. The patient libraries were prepared and sequenced with the same protocol used for the earlier healthy control dataset. Samples belonging to the same batch were prepared together, multiplexed and sequenced on a shared HiSeq lane. On the authors' methods: Raw barcoded reads were processed with MIGEC, discarding single-read molecular identifier groups before consensus assembly and CDR3 extraction. VDJtools was used for post-analysis of the clonotype tables, and diversity was normalized by down-sampling every dataset to the size of the smallest sample. Repertoire overlap clustering matched CDR3 amino acid but not nucleotide sequences to correct batch-related cross-sample contamination. The raw public reads went through TCRdb reprocessing: fastp at Q25, MiXCR clone calling, in-frame beta chains kept. Duplicate CDR3 protein sequences are folded into a single record with the most common DNA and genes. The V and J calls here are based on TCRdb, not the publication. The sample table holds 750,000 to 950,000 distinct CDR3 sequences, of which roughly 50% were seen once. The ten top clones hold 4.9% of the sample.

The receptor comes from a girl aged 10 to 17 with multiple sclerosis. Material: blood.

CDR3 sequence: CSASSVNTEAFF. DNA sequence: TGCAGTGCTAGCTCGGTGAACACTGAAGCTTTCTTT. Here the chain combines TRBV20-1 and TRBJ1-1; no D gene is confidently identified. The trim is 3 bases for V and 0 bases for J, with a gap of 5 bases between the germline ends. Its CDR3 holds 12 amino acids, cysteine through phenylalanine. Only the CDR3 part of the read is kept: 36 bases, read in frame from the first base. CDR1 and CDR2 are read off the germline V gene (reference sequence) as DFQATT and SNEGSKA.